This T cell receptor (beta chain) was identified during a study of response to subunit inactivated influenza vaccine. Study conclusions and caveats: Authors proposed each seasonal influenza vaccination draws in few new T cells.

TCRdb ran MiXCR on the RT-PCR reads and lists one entry per CDR3 protein. The table has about 500,000 distinct CDR3 sequences, about 15% seen once. This clonotype showed up many times. Its specificity is not known. With 8 bases removed from V and 4 bases from J, the gap between germline ends came to 12 bases. The CDR3 loop spans 11 amino acids. Per germline, CDR1 DFQATT and CDR2 SNEGSKA (reference sequence). The source of this sequence is a man between 50 and 69 years old who received an inactivated influenza vaccine. The sample here was CD4+ T cells sorted from PBMCs, taken about 23 months after vaccination. This chain connects TRBV20-1 to TRBJ2-7; no clear D. The CDR3 sequence: CSYDGAYEQYF. DNA for the CDR3: TGCAGTTACGACGGAGCGTACGAGCAGTACTTC.